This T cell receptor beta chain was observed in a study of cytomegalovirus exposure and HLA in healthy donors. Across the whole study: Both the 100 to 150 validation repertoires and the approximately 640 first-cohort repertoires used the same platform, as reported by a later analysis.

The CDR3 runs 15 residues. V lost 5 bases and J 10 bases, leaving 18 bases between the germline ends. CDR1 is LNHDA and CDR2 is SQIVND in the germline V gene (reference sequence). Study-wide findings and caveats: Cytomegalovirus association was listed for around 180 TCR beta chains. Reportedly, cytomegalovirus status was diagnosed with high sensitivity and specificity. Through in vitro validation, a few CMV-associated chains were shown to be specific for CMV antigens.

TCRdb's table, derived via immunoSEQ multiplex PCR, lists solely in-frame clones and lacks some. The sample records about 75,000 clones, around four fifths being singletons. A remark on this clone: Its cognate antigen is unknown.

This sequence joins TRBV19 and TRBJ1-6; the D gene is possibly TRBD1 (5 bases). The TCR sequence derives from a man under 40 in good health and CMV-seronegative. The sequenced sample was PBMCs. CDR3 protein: CASSPERGFGSPLHF. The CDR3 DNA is TGTGCCAGTAGTCCGGAAAGGGGTTTTGGCTCACCCCTCCACTTT.